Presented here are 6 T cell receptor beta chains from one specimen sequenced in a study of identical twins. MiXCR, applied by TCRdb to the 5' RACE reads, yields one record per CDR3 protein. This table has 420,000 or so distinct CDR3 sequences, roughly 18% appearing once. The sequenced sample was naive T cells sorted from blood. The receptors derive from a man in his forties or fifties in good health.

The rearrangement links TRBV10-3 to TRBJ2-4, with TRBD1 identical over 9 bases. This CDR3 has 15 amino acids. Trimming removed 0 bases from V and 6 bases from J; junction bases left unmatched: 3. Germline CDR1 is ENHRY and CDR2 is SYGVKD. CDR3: CAISESGQGRNIQYF. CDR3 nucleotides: TGTGCCATCAGTGAGTCTGGACAGGGGCGAAACATTCAGTACTTC.

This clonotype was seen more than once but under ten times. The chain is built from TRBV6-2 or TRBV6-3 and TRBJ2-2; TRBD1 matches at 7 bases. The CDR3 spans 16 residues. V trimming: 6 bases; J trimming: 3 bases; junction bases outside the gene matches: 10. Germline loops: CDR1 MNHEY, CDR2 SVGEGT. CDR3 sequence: CASRPWGTADTGELFF. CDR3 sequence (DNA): TGTGCCAGCAGACCTTGGGGGACAGCAGACACCGGGGAGCTGTTTTTT.

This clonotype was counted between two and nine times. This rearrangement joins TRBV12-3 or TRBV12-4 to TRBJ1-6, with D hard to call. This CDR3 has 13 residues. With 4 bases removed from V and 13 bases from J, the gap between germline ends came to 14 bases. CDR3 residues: CASSYRAPNPLHF. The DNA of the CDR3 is TGTGCCAGCAGTTACCGGGCCCCAAACCCCCTCCACTTT.

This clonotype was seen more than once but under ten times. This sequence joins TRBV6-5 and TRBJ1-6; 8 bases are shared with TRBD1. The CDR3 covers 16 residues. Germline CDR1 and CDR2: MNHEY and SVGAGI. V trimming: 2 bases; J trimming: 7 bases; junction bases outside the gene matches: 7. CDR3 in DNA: TGTGCCAGCAGTTACGGGACAGGCACCGTAAATTCACCCCTCCACTTT. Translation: CASSYGTGTVNSPLHF.

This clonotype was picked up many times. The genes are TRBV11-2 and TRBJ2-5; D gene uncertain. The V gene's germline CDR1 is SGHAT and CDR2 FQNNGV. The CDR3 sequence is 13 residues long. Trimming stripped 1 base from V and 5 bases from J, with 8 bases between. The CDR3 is CASSLAPVETQYF. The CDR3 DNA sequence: TGTGCCAGCAGCTTAGCGCCGGTCGAGACCCAGTACTTC.

The CDR3 protein is CSAVGQVRLKHNEQYF. The CDR3 DNA follows: TGCAGTGCTGTAGGACAGGTCCGTCTGAAGCACAACGAGCAGTACTTC. The V gene is TRBV20-1, the J gene TRBJ2-7; 7 bases line up with TRBD1. V shed 5 bases, J shed 5 bases, and the junction held 18 bases outside the gene matches. Per the germline V gene, CDR1 is DFQATT and CDR2 is SNEGSKA (reference sequence). This CDR3 region has 16 residues.